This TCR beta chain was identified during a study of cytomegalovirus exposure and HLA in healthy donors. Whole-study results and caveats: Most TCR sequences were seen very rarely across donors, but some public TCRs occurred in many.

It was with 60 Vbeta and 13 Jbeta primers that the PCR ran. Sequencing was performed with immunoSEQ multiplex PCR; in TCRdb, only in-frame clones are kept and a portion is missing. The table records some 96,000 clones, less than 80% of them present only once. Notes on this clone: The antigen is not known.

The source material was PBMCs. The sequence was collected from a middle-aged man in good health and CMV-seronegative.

CDR3 loop: CASSSNRARVQETQYF. The DNA of the CDR3 is TGTGCCAGCAGCAGCAACCGGGCGAGGGTCCAAGAGACCCAGTACTTC. V is TRBV5-8 and J is TRBJ2-5; possible D gene TRBD2, 5 bases. V dropped 4 bases and J dropped 1 base, with 17 bases sitting between them. Germline V gives CDR1 SGHTS, CDR2 YDEGEE. The CDR3 contains 16 residues.